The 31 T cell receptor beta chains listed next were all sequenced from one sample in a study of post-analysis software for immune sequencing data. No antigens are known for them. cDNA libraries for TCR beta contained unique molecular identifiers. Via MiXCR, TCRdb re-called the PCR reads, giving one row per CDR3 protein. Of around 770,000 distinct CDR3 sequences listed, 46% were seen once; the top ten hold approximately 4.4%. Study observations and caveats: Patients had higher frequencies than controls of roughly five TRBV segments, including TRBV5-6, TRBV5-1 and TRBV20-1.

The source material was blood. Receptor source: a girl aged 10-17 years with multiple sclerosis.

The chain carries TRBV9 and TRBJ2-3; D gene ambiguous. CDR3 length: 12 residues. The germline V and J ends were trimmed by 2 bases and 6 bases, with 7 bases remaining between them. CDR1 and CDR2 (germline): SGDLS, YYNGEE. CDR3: CASSVNEDTQYF. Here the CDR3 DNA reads TGTGCCAGCAGCGTTAACGAGGATACGCAGTATTTT.

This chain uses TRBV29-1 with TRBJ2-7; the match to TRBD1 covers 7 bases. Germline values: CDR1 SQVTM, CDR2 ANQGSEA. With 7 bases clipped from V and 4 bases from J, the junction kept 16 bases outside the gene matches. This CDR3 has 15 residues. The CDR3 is CSAQGDASRSYEQYF. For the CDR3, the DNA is TGCAGCGCTCAGGGGGACGCCTCCCGGAGTTACGAGCAGTACTTC.

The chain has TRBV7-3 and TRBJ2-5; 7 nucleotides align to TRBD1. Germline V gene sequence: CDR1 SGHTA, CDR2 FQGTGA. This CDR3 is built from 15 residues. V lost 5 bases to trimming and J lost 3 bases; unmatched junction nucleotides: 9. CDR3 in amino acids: CASSQTPDREETQYF. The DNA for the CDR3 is TGTGCCAGCAGCCAAACACCAGACAGGGAAGAGACCCAGTACTTC.

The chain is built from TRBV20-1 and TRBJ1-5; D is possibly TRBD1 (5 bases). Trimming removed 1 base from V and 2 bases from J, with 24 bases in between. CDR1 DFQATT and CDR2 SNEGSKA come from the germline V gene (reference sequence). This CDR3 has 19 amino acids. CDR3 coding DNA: TGCAGTGCTAGAGCCCGGGACGCTCAAGGGTTAGGACGCAATCAGCCCCAGCATTTT. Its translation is CSARARDAQGLGRNQPQHF.

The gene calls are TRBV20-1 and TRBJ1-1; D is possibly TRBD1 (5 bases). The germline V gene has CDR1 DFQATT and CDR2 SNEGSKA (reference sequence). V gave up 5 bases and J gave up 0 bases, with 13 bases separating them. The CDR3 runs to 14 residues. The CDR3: CSAGLGAMNTEAFF. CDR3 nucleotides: TGCAGTGCTGGTCTAGGGGCCATGAACACTGAAGCTTTCTTT.

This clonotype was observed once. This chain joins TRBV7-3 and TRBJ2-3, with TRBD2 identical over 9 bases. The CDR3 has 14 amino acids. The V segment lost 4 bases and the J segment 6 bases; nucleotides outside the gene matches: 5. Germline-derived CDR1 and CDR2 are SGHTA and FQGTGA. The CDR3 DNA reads TGTGCCAGCAGCTCCGGGACTAGCTTGGATACGCAGTATTTT. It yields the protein CASSSGTSLDTQYF.

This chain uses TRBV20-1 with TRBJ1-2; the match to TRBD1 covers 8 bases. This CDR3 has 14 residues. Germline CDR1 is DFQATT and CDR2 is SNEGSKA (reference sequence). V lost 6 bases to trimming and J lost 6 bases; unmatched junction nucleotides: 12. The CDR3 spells CSADIGQGGNGYTF. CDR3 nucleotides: TGCAGTGCCGATATTGGACAGGGCGGAAATGGCTACACCTTC.

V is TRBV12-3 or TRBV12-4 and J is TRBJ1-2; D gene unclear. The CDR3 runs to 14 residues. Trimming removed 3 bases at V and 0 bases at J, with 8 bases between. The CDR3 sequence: CASSFGGANYGYTF. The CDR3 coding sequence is TGTGCCAGCAGTTTTGGAGGTGCTAACTATGGCTACACCTTC.

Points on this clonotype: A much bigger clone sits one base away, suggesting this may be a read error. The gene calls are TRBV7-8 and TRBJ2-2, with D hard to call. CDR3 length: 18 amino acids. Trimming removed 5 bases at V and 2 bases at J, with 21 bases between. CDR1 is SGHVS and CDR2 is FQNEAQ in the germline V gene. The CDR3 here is CASSPGMVLSRNTGELFF. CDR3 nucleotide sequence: TGTGCCAGCAGCCCAGGAATGGTCCTGTCCCGAAACACCGGGGAGCTGTTTTTT.

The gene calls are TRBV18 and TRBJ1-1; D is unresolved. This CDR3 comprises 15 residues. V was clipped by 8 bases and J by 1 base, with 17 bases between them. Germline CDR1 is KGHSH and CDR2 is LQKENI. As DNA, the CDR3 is TGTGCCAGCCGACTGGGCTCCGAATCGAACACTGAAGCTTTCTTT. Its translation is CASRLGSESNTEAFF.

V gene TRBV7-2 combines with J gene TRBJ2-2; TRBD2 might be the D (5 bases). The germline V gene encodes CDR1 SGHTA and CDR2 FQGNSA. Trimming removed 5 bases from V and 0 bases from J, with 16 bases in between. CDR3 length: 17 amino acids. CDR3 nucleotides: TGTGCCAGCAGCCCAGAGTCGGGGTTCGCGAACACCGGGGAGCTGTTTTTT. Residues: CASSPESGFANTGELFF.

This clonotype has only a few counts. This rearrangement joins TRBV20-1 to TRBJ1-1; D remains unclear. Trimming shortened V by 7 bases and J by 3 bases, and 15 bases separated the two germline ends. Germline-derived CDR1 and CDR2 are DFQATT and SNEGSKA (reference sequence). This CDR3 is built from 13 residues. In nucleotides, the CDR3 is TGCAGTGATTCCGGGCCCGGGGACACTGAAGCTTTCTTT. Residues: CSDSGPGDTEAFF.

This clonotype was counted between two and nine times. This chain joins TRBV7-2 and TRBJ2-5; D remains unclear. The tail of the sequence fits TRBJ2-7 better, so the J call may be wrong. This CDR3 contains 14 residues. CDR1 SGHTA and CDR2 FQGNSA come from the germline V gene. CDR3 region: CASSLARELPEQYF. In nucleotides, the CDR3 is TGTGCCAGCAGCTTAGCCCGAGAGCTGCCCGAGCAGTACTTC.

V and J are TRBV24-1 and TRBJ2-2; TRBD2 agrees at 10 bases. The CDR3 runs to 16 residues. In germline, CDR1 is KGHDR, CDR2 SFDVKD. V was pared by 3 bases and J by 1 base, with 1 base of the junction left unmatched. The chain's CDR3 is CATSDRTSGNTGELFF. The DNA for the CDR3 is TGTGCCACCAGTGATCGGACTAGCGGGAACACCGGGGAGCTGTTTTTT.

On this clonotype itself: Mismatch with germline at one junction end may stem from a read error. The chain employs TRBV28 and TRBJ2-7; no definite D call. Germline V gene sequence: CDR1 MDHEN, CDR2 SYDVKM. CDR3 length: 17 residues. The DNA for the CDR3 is TGTACCAGCAGTTTATTCGGGTCGGCCGCGAGCTCCTACGAGCAGTACTTC. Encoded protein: CTSSLFGSAASSYEQYF.

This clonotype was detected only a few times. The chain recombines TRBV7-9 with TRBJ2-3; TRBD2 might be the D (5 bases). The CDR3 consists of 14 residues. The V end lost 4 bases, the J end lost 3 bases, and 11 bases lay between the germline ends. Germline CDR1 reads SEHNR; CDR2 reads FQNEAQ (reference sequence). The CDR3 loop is CASSSSIGTDTQYF. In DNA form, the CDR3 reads TGTGCCAGCAGCTCTAGCATAGGGACAGATACGCAGTATTTT. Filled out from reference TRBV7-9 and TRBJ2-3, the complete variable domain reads DTGVSQNPRHKITKRGQNVTFRCDPISEHNRLYWYRQTLGQGPEFLTYFQNEAQLEKSRLLSDRFSAERPKGSFSTLEIQRTEQGDSAMYLCASSSSIGTDTQYFGPGTRLTVL.

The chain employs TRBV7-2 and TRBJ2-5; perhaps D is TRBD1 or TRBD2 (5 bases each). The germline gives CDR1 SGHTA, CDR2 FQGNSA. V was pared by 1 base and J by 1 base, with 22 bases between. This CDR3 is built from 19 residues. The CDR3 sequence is CASSLGGLGSGRVQETQYF. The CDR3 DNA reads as TGTGCCAGCAGCTTAGGAGGTTTGGGATCGGGGCGAGTCCAAGAGACCCAGTACTTC.

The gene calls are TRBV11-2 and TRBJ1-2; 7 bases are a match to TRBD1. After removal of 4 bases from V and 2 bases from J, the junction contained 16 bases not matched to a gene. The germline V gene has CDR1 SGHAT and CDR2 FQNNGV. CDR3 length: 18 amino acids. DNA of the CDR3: TGTGCCAGCAGCTCACTCCTAGGGGCCCAGACAGGGAACTATGGCTACACCTTC. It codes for CASSSLLGAQTGNYGYTF.

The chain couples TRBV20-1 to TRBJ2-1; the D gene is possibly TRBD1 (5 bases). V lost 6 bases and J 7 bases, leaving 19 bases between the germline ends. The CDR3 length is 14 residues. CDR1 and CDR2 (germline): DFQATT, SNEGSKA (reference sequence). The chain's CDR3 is CSAPAGPIGNEQFF. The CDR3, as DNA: TGCAGTGCCCCAGCAGGGCCCATAGGAAATGAGCAGTTCTTC.

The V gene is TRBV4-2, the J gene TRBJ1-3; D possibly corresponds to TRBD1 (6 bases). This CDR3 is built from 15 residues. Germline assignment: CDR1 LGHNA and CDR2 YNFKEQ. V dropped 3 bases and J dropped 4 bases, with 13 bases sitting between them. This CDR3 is CASSQAGQPGNTIYF. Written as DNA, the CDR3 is TGTGCCAGCAGCCAGGCTGGACAGCCAGGAAACACCATATATTTT.

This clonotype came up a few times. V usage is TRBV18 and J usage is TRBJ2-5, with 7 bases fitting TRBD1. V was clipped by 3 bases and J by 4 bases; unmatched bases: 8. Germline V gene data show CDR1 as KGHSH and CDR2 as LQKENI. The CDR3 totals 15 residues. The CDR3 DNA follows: TGTGCCAGCTCACCCATACAGGGGTTACGAGAGACCCAGTACTTC. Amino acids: CASSPIQGLRETQYF.

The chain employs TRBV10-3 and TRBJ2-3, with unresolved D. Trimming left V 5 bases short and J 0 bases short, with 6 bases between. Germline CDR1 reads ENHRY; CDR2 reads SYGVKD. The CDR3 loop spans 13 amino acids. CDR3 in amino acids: CAISSPSTDTQYF. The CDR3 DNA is TGTGCCATCAGTTCCCCAAGCACAGATACGCAGTATTTT.

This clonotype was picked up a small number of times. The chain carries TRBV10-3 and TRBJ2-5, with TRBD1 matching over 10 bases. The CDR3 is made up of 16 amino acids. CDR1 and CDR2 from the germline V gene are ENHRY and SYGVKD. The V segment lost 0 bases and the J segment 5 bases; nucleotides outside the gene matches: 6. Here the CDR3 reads CAISESETGGGETQYF. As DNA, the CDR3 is TGTGCCATCAGTGAGTCCGAGACAGGGGGCGGGGAGACCCAGTACTTC.

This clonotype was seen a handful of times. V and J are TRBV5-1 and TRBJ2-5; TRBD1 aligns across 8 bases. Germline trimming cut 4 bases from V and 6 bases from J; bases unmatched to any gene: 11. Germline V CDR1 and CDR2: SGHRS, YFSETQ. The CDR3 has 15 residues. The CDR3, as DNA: TGCGCCAGCAGCCTTGACCGGACAGGGTGGAAGACCCAGTACTTC. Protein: CASSLDRTGWKTQYF.

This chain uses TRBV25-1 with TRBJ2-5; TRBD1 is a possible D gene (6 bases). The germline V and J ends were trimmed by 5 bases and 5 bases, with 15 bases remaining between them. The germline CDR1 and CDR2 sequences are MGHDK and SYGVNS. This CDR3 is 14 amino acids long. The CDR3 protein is CASSQHRVWETQYF. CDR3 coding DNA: TGTGCCAGCAGTCAGCACAGGGTTTGGGAGACCCAGTACTTC.

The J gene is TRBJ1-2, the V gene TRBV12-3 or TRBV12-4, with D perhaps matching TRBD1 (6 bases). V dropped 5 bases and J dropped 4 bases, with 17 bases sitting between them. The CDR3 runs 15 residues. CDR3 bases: TGTGCCAGCAGTCTGCGCGGGGAGGGGGTCTATGGCTACACCTTC. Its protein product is CASSLRGEGVYGYTF.

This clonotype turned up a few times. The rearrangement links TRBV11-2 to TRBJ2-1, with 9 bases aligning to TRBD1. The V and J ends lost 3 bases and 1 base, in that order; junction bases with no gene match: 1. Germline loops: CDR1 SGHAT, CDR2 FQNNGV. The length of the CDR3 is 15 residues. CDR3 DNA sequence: TGTGCCAGCAGCTTCGACAGGGGGTCCTACAATGAGCAGTTCTTC. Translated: CASSFDRGSYNEQFF.

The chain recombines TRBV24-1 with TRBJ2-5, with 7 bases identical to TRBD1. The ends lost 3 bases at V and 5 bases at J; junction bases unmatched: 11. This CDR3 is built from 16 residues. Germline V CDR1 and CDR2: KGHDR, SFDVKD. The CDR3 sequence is CATSDVRTGDMETQYF. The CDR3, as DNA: TGTGCCACCAGTGATGTCAGAACAGGGGATATGGAGACCCAGTACTTC.

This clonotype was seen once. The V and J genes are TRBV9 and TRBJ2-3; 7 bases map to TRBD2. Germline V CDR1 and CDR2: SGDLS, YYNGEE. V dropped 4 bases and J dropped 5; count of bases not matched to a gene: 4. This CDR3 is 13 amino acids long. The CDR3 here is CASSREDRDTQYF. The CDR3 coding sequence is TGTGCCAGCAGCCGGGAGGATCGAGATACGCAGTATTTT.

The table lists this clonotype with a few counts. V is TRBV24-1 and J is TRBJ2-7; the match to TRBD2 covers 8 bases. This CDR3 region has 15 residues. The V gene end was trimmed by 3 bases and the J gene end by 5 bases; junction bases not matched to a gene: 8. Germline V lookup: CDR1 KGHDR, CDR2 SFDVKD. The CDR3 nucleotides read TGTGCCACCAGTGATGCCCGGGAGGGCCAGAACGAGCAGTACTTC. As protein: CATSDAREGQNEQYF.

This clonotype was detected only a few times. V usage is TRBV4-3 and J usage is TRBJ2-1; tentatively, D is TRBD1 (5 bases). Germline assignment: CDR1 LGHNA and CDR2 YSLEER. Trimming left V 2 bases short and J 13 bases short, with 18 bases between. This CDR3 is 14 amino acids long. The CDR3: CASSQRGTGKTQFF. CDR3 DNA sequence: TGCGCCAGCAGCCAAAGGGGCACCGGAAAAACCCAGTTCTTC.